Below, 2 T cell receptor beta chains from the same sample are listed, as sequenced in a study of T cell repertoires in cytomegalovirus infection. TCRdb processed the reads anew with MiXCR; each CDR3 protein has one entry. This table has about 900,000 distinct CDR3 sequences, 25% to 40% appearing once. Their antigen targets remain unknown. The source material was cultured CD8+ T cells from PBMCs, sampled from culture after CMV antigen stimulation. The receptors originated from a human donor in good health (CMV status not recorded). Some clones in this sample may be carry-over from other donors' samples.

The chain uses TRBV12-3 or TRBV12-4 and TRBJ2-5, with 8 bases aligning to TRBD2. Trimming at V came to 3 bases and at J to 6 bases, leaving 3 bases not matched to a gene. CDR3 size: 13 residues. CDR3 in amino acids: CASSFGGGQTQYF. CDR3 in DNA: TGTGCCAGCAGTTTCGGGGGGGGACAGACCCAGTACTTC.

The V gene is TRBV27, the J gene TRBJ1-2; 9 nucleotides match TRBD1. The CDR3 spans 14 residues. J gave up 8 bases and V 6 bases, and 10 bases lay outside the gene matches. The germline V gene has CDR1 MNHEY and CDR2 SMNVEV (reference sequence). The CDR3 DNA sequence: TGTGCCAGCAGGAGACCGGGACAGGGTAACGGCTACACCTTC. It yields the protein CASRRPGQGNGYTF.